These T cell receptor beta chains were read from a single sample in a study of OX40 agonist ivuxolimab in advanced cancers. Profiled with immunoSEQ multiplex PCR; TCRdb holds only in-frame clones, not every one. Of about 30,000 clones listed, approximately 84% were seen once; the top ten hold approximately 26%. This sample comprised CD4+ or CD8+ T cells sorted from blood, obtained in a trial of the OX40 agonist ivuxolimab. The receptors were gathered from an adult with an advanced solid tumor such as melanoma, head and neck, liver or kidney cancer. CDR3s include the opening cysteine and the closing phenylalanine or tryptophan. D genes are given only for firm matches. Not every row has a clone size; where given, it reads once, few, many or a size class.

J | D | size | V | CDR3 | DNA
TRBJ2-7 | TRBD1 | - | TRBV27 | CASSGQASYEQYF | TGTGCCAGCAGTGGACAGGCATCCTACGAGCAGTACTTC
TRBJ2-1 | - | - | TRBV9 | CASSVGSAFGSYNEQFF | TGTGCCAGCAGCGTAGGTTCAGCTTTTGGCTCCTACAATGAGCAGTTCTTC
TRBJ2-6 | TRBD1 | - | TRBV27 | CASSPGTGWANVLTF | TGTGCCAGCAGTCCAGGGACAGGGTGGGCCAACGTCCTGACTTTC
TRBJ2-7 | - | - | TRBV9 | CASSLGVGASQYF | TGTGCCAGCAGCCTAGGGGTGGGGGCGTCGCAGTACTTC
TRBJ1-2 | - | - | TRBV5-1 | CASSGAAGYTF | TGCGCCAGCAGTGGGGCGGCCGGCTACACCTTC
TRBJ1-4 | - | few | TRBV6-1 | CASSDWENEKLFF | TGTGCCAGCAGTGACTGGGAAAATGAAAAACTGTTTTTT
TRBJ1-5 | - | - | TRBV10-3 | CAISVSGNSNQPQHF | TGTGCCATCAGTGTGTCAGGTAATAGCAATCAGCCCCAGCATTTT
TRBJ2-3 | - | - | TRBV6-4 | CASSDGRDTDTQYF | TGTGCCAGCAGCGACGGGCGGGATACAGATACGCAGTATTTT
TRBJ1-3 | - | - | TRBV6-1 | CASIVSGNTIYF | TGTGCCAGTATCGTCTCTGGAAACACCATATATTTT
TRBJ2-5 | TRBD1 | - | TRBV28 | CASSLLGQGALTRETQYF | TGTGCCAGCAGTTTATTAGGACAGGGGGCCTTAACAAGGGAGACCCAGTACTTC
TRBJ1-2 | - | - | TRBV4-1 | CASSQDQGHIYGYTF | TGCGCCAGCAGCCAAGATCAGGGACATATCTATGGCTACACCTTC
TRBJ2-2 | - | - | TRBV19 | CASYAGHYTGELFF | TGTGCCAGTTATGCGGGGCATTACACCGGGGAGCTGTTTTTT
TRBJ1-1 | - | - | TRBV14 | CASSQDFSRAAEAFF | TGTGCCAGCAGCCAAGATTTCTCGCGAGCCGCTGAAGCTTTCTTT
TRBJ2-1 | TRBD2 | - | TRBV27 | CASSPLAGGLGEQFF | TGTGCCAGCAGTCCCCTAGCGGGGGGGCTTGGTGAGCAGTTCTTC
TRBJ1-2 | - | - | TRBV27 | CASSLYGNYGYTF | TGTGCCAGCAGTTTATATGGAAACTATGGCTACACCTTC
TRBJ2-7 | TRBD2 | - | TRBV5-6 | CASSLGSGGAYEQYF | TGTGCCAGCAGCTTGGGGAGCGGGGGGGCGTACGAGCAGTACTTC
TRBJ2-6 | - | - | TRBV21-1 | CARYSGANVLTF | TGTGCCCGCTACTCTGGGGCCAACGTCCTGACTTTC
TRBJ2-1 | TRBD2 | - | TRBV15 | CATSTRTSGIGEQFF | TGTGCCACCAGCACCCGGACTAGCGGGATAGGTGAGCAGTTCTTC
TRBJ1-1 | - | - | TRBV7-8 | CASYGSLRPATEAFF | TGTGCCAGCTATGGCTCCCTGAGGCCGGCCACTGAAGCTTTCTTT
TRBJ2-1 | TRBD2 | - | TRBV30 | CAWLPGLAHEQFF | TGTGCCTGGCTCCCGGGACTAGCGCATGAGCAGTTCTTC
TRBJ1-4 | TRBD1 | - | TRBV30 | CASPGQGGEKLFF | TGTGCCTCCCCGGGACAGGGTGGGGAAAAACTGTTTTTT
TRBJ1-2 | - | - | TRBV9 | CASTQGSLYGYTF | TGTGCCAGCACCCAGGGCAGTCTCTATGGCTACACCTTC
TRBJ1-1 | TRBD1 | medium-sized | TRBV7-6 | CASSLGPDRVTEAFF | TGTGCCAGCAGCTTAGGGCCAGACAGGGTCACTGAAGCTTTCTTT
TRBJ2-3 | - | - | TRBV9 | CASSVAGGGSTDTQYF | TGTGCCAGCAGCGTAGCAGGGGGAGGGAGCACAGATACGCAGTATTTT
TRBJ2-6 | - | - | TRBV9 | CASSVGPGANVLTF | TGTGCCAGCAGCGTAGGCCCTGGGGCCAACGTCCTGACTTTC
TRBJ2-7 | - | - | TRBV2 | CASKGTFGEYF | TGTGCCAGCAAAGGGACATTTGGGGAGTACTTC
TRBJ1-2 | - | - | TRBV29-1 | CSAGNGIDYGYTF | TGCAGCGCCGGAAACGGGATTGACTATGGCTACACCTTC
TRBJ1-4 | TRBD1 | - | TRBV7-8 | CASSHPWGQGRNEKLFF | TGTGCCAGCAGCCACCCCTGGGGACAGGGTCGTAATGAAAAACTGTTTTTT
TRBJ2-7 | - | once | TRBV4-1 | CASSQDLPGQGYEQYF | TGCGCCAGCAGCCAAGATCTCCCAGGGCAGGGCTACGAGCAGTACTTC
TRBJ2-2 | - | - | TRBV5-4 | CASSLKGRANTGELFF | TGTGCCAGCAGTCTCAAGGGCAGGGCGAACACCGGGGAGCTGTTTTTT
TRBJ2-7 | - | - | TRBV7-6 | CASSLANRYEPYEQYF | TGTGCCAGCAGCTTAGCTAATAGATATGAACCCTACGAGCAGTACTTC
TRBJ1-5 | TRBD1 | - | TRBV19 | CASSSLGGGQPQHF | TGTGCCAGTAGTAGTTTAGGAGGGGGCCAGCCCCAGCATTTT
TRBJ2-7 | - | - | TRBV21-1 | CASSRSGASYEQYF | TGTGCCAGCAGCCGTAGCGGGGCCTCCTACGAGCAGTACTTC
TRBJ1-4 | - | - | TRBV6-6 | CASSYSSEKLFF | TGTGCCAGCAGTTACTCTAGCGAAAAACTGTTTTTT
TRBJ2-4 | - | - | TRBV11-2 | CASSLEGRLAATKNIQYF | TGTGCCAGCAGCTTAGAGGGCCGGCTAGCAGCGACCAAAAACATTCAGTACTTC
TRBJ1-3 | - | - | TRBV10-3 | CAISELGASSGNTIYF | TGTGCCATCAGTGAGTTAGGGGCAAGCTCTGGAAACACCATATATTTT
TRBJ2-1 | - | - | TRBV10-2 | CASSPDWNEQFF | TGCGCCAGCAGTCCCGATTGGAATGAGCAGTTCTTC
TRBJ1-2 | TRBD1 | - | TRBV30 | CAWSLQGEGYGYTF | TGTGCCTGGAGTTTACAGGGGGAAGGGTATGGCTACACCTTC
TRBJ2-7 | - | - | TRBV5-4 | CASSVVGPTYEQYF | TGTGCCAGCAGCGTTGTAGGGCCAACCTACGAGCAGTACTTC
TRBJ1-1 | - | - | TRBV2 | CASSERHLTDLNTEAFF | TGTGCCAGCAGTGAAAGACATTTGACAGACTTGAACACTGAAGCTTTCTTT
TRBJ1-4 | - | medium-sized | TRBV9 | CASSVESGIRGEKLFF | TGTGCCAGCAGCGTAGAATCAGGGATTCGGGGTGAAAAACTGTTTTTT
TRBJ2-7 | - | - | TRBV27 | CASSLAAGWQEQYF | TGTGCCAGCAGTTTAGCGGCAGGGTGGCAAGAGCAGTACTTC
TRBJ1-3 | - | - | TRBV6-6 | CASSYMRSMSGNTIYF | TGTGCCAGCAGTTACATGAGGAGCATGTCTGGAAACACCATATATTTT
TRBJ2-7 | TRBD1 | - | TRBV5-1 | CASSLPPGTGVHEQYF | TGCGCCAGCAGCTTGCCGCCCGGGACAGGGGTCCACGAGCAGTACTTC
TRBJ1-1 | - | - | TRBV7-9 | CASSIGNTEAFF | TGTGCCAGCAGTATCGGGAACACTGAAGCTTTCTTT
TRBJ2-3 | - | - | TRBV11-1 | CASSEGDIIWDTQYF | TGTGCCAGCAGCGAGGGGGACATAATTTGGGATACGCAGTATTTT
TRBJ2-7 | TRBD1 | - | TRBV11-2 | CASSSGTGESYEQYF | TGTGCCAGCAGCTCCGGGACAGGGGAATCCTACGAGCAGTACTTC
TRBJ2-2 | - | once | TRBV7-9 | CASSLGGSGELFF | TGTGCCAGCAGCTTAGGGGGGTCCGGGGAGCTGTTTTTT
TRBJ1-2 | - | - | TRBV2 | CASSEAPGGPGSYTF | TGTGCCAGCAGTGAAGCGCCTGGCGGGCCGGGGAGCTACACCTTC
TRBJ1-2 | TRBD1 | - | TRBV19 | CASIMDRGGGYTF | TGTGCCAGTATTATGGACAGGGGGGGTGGCTACACCTTC
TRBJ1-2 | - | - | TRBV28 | CASSFWGVQNYGYTF | TGTGCCAGCAGTTTCTGGGGGGTACAAAACTATGGCTACACCTTC
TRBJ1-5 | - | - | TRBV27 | CASSSTGSGQPQHF | TGTGCCAGCAGTTCCACAGGGTCTGGTCAGCCCCAGCATTTT
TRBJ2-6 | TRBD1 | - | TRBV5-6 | CASSWMEQGGVSVLTF | TGTGCCAGCAGCTGGATGGAACAGGGGGGAGTTTCCGTCCTGACTTTC
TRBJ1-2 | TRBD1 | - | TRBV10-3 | CAISAIGGIYGYTF | TGTGCCATCAGTGCTATAGGGGGCATCTATGGCTACACCTTC
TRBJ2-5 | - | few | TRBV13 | CASSLHREETQYF | TGTGCCAGCAGCTTGCACAGGGAAGAGACCCAGTACTTC
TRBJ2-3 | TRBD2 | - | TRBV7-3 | CASSFTAGNTDTQYF | TGTGCCAGCAGCTTTACAGCGGGGAACACAGATACGCAGTATTTT